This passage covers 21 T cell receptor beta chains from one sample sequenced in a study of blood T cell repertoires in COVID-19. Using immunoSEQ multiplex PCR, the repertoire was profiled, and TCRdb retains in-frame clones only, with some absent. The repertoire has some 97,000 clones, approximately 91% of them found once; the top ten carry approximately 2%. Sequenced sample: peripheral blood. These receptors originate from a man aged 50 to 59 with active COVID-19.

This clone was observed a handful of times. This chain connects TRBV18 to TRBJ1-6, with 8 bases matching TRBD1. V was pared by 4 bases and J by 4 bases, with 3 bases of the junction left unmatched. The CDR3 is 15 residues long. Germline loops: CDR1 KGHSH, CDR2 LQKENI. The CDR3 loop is CASSLGQVYNSPLHF. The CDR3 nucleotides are TGTGCCAGCTCACTGGGACAGGTGTATAATTCACCCCTCCACTTT. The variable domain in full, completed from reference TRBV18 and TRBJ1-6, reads NAGVMQNPRHLVRRRGQEARLRCSPMKGHSHVYWYRQLPEEGLKFMVYLQKENIIDESGMPKERFSAEFPKEGPSILRIQQVVRGDSAAYFCASSLGQVYNSPLHFGNGTRLTVT.

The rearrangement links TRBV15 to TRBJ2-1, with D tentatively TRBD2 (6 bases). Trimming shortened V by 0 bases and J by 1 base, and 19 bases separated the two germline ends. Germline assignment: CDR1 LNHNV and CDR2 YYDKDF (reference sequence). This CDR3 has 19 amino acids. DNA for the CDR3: TGTGCCACCAGCAGAGAAAGACTAGGCGGAAGCCAGTCCTACAATGAGCAGTTCTTC. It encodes CATSRERLGGSQSYNEQFF.

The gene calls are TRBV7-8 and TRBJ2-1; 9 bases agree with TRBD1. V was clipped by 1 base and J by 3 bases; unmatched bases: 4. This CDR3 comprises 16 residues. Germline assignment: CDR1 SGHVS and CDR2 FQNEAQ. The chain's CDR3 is CASSLGTGVVYNEQFF. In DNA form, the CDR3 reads TGTGCCAGCAGCTTAGGGACAGGGGTTGTCTACAATGAGCAGTTCTTC.

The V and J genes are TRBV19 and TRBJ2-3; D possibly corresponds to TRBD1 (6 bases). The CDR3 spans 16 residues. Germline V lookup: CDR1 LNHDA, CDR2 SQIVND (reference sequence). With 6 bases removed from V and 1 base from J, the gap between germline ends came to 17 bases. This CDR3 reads CASSLGALVGTDTQYF. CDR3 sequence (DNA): TGTGCCAGTAGCCTGGGGGCATTAGTGGGCACAGATACGCAGTATTTT.

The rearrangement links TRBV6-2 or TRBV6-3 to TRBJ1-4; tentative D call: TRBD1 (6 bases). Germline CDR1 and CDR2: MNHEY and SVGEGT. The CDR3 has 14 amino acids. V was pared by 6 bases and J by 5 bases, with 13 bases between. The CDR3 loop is CASSSGQINEKLFF. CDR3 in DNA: TGTGCCAGCAGCAGTGGACAGATAAATGAAAAACTGTTTTTT.

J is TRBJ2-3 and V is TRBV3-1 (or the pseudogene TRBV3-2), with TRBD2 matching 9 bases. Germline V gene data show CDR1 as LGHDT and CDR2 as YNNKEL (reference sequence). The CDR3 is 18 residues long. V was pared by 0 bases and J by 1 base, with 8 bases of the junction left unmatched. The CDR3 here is CASSQDSVRLAGTDTQYF. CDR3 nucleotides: TGTGCCAGCAGCCAAGATTCAGTTCGACTAGCGGGCACAGATACGCAGTATTTT.

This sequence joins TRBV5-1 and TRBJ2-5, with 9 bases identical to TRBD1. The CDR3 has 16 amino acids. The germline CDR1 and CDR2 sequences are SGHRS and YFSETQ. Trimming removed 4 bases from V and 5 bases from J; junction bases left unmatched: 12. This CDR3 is CASSGGDRVVLETQYF. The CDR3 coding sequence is TGCGCCAGCAGCGGCGGGGACAGGGTGGTTTTGGAGACCCAGTACTTC. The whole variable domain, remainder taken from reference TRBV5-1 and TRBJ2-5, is KAGVTQTPRYLIKTRGQQVTLSCSPISGHRSVSWYQQTPGQGLQFLFEYFSETQRNKGNFPGRFSGRQFSNSRSEMNVSTLELGDSALYLCASSGGDRVVLETQYFGPGTRLLVL.

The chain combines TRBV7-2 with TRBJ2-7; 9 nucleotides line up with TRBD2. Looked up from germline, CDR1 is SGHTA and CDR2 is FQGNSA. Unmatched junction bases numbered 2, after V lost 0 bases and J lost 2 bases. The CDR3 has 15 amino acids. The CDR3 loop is CASSLASGSTYEQYV. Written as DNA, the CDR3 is TGTGCCAGCAGCTTAGCTAGCGGGAGTACCTACGAGCAGTACGTC.

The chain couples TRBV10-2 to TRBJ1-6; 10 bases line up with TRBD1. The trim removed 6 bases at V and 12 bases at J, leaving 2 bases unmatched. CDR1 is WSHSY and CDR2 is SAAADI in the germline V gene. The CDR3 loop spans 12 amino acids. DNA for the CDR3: TGCGCCAGCAGGACAGGGGGCGAACCCCTCCACTTT. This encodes CASRTGGEPLHF.

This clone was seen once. CDR3 in amino acids: CASSQVRGQGGSGANVLTF. CDR3 DNA sequence: TGTGCCAGCAGCCAAGTGAGAGGGCAGGGGGGTTCTGGGGCCAACGTCCTGACTTTC. The J gene is TRBJ2-6, the V gene TRBV14; possible D gene TRBD1, 7 bases. The CDR3 length is 19 residues. V was cut by 1 base and J by 1 base, with 17 bases left in between. CDR1 is SGHDN, CDR2 FVKESK, per germline. The full variable domain, in which reference TRBV14 and TRBJ2-6 provide the parts outside the CDR3, is EAGVTQFPSHSVIEKGQTVTLRCDPISGHDNLYWYRRVMGKEIKFLLHFVKESKQDESGMPNNRFLAERTGGTYSTLKVQPAELEDSGVYFCASSQVRGQGGSGANVLTFGAGSRLTVL.

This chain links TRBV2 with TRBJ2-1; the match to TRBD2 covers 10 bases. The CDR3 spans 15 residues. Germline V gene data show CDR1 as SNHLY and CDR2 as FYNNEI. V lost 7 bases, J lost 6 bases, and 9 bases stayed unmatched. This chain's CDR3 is CASTSGGTGSNEQFF. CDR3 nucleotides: TGTGCCAGCACTAGCGGGGGAACCGGAAGCAATGAGCAGTTCTTC.

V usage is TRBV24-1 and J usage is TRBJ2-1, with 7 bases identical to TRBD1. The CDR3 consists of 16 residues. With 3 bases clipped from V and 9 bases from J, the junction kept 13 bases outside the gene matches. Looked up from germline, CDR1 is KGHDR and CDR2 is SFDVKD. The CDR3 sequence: CATSDTTRGFSGEQFF. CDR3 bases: TGTGCCACCAGTGATACAACCAGGGGGTTCAGTGGTGAGCAGTTCTTC.

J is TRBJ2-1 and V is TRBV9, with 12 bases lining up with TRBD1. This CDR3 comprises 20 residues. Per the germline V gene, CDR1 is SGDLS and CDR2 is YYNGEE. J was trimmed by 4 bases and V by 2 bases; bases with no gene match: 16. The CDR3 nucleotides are TGTGCCAGCAGCGTCCTACCGGGACAGGGGGCAGGTGCGGGGTACAATGAGCAGTTCTTC. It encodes CASSVLPGQGAGAGYNEQFF. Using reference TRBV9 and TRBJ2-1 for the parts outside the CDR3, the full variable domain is DSGVTQTPKHLITATGQRVTLRCSPRSGDLSVYWYQQSLDQGLQFLIQYYNGEERAKGNILERFSAQQFPDLHSELNLSSLELGDSALYFCASSVLPGQGAGAGYNEQFFGPGTRLTVL.

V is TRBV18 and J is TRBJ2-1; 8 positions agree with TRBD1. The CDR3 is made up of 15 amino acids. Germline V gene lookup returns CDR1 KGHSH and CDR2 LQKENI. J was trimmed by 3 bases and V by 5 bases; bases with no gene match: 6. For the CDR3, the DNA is TGTGCCAGCTCATCGGACAGGGTCAACTACAATGAGCAGTTCTTC. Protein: CASSSDRVNYNEQFF.

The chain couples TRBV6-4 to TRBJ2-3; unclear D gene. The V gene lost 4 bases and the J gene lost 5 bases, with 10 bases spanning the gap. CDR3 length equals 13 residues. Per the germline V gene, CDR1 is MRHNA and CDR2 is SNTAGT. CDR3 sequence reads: CASSGERGDTQYF. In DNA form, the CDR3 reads TGTGCCAGCAGTGGCGAACGAGGAGATACGCAGTATTTT.

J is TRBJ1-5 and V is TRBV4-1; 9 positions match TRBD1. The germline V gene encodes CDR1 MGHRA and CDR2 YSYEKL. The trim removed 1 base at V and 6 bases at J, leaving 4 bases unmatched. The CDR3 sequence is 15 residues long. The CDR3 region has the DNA TGCGCCAGCAGCCAAGGGGACAGGGATAGTCAGCCCCAGCATTTT. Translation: CASSQGDRDSQPQHF.

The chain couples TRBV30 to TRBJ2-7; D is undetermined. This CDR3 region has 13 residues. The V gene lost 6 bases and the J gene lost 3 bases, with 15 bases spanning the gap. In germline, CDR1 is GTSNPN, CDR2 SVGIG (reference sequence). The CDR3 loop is CACTFGGNYEQYV. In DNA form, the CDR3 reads TGTGCCTGCACCTTCGGCGGCAACTACGAGCAGTACGTC.

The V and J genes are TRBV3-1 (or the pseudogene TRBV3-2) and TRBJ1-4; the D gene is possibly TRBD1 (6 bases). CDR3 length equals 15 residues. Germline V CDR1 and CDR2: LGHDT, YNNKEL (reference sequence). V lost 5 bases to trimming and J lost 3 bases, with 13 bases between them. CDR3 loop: CASSETGPSNEKLFF. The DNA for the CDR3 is TGTGCCAGCAGCGAAACAGGGCCTTCTAATGAAAAACTGTTTTTT.

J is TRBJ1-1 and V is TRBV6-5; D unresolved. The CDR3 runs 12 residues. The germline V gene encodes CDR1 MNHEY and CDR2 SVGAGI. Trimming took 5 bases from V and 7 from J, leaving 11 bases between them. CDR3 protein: CASSPPRGEAFF. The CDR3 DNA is TGTGCCAGCAGTCCCCCCCGGGGTGAAGCTTTCTTT.

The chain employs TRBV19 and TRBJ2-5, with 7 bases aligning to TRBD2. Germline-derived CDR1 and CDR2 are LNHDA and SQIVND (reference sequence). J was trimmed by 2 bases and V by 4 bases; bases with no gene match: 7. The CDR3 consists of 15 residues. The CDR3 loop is CASSKVAGPQETQYF. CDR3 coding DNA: TGTGCCAGTAGTAAGGTAGCGGGCCCTCAAGAGACCCAGTACTTC.

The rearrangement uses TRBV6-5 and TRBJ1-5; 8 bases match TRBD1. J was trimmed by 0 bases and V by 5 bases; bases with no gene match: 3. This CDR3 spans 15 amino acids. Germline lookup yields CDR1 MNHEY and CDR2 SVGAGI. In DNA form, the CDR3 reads TGTGCCAGCAGTAGGACAGGGTATAGCAATCAGCCCCAGCATTTT. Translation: CASSRTGYSNQPQHF.